Below, 26 T cell receptor beta chains from the same sample are listed, as sequenced in a study of cytomegalovirus exposure and HLA in healthy donors. The PCR ran on 60 Vbeta and 13 Jbeta primers. The repertoire was sequenced with immunoSEQ multiplex PCR; TCRdb's copy has only in-frame clones and lacks some. The sample consists of some 190,000 clones, 77% of them appearing once. Sequenced: PBMCs. All receptors derive from a man in his late teens or twenties in good health and CMV-seronegative.

The chain recombines TRBV9 with TRBJ2-7; TRBD1 agrees at 7 bases. With V trimmed by 3 bases and J by 2 bases, 11 bases remained unmatched. The CDR3 is 16 residues long. Germline loops: CDR1 SGDLS, CDR2 YYNGEE. As DNA, the CDR3 is TGTGCCAGCAGCGCGAGGGGGACAGCTCGGCCCTACGAGCAGTACTTC. It is translated as CASSARGTARPYEQYF. Full variable domain (remainder filled in from reference TRBV9 and TRBJ2-7): DSGVTQTPKHLITATGQRVTLRCSPRSGDLSVYWYQQSLDQGLQFLIQYYNGEERAKGNILERFSAQQFPDLHSELNLSSLELGDSALYFCASSARGTARPYEQYFGPGTRLTVT.

This clone has a handful of counts. This chain links TRBV15 with TRBJ1-2; no reliable D call. Germline V gene data show CDR1 as LNHNV and CDR2 as YYDKDF (reference sequence). The CDR3 has 12 residues. V lost 4 bases and J 3 bases, leaving 6 bases between the germline ends. In nucleotides, the CDR3 is TGTGCCACCAGCACTTTTGACTATGGCTACACCTTC. Translated, it gives CATSTFDYGYTF.

This chain links TRBV28 with TRBJ1-2; TRBD1 matches 7 bases. Germline loops: CDR1 MDHEN, CDR2 SYDVKM. After removal of 4 bases from V and 7 bases from J, the junction contained 3 bases not matched to a gene. The CDR3 is made up of 12 amino acids. CDR3 in amino acids: CASSSDRVGYTF. The CDR3 nucleotides are TGTGCCAGCAGTTCTGACAGGGTTGGCTACACCTTC.

The chain is built from TRBV19 and TRBJ2-7; D is perhaps TRBD1 (6 bases). This CDR3 has 16 amino acids. With 4 bases removed from V and 1 base from J, the gap between germline ends came to 17 bases. Per the germline V gene, CDR1 is LNHDA and CDR2 is SQIVND (reference sequence). As DNA, the CDR3 is TGTGCCAGTAGTACCAAACCTGACAGGATTTCCTACGAGCAGTACTTC. Translation: CASSTKPDRISYEQYF.

This clone was seen only once. V is TRBV29-1 and J is TRBJ1-2; D unclear. Per germline, CDR1 SQVTM and CDR2 ANQGSEA. This CDR3 contains 9 residues. The germline V and J ends were trimmed by 3 bases and 8 bases, with 4 bases remaining between them. CDR3 sequence reads: CSVDKGYTF. DNA for the CDR3: TGCAGCGTTGATAAAGGCTACACCTTC.

About this clone: One end of the junction fails to match germline, which may point to a read error. The J gene is TRBJ2-7, the V gene TRBV6-5, with 8 bases identical to TRBD1. The CDR3 is 15 amino acids. The germline V gene encodes CDR1 MNHEY and CDR2 SVGAGI. CDR3 DNA sequence: TGTGCCAGCAGTAAAACAGGGGGGAGTTCCTACGAGCAGCACTTC. Translation: CASSKTGGSSYEQHF.

The chain recombines TRBV7-2 with TRBJ2-1; D possibly corresponds to TRBD2 (6 bases). Trimming took 1 base from V and 4 from J, leaving 14 bases between them. Germline CDR1 reads SGHTA; CDR2 reads FQGNSA. The CDR3 is 16 residues long. CDR3 DNA: TGTGCCAGCAGCTTAGGTCCCCCTAGCGCTTACAATGAGCAGTTCTTC. It encodes CASSLGPPSAYNEQFF.

The V and J genes are TRBV4-2 and TRBJ2-3, with 14 positions matching TRBD2. This CDR3 is built from 18 residues. CDR1 is LGHNA, CDR2 YNFKEQ, per germline. V lost 6 bases, J lost 4 bases, and 12 bases stayed unmatched. The chain's CDR3 is CASSPTGTSGSAADTQYF. Here the CDR3 DNA reads TGTGCCAGCAGTCCAACCGGGACTAGCGGGAGTGCGGCAGATACGCAGTATTTT.

The chain employs TRBV6-4 and TRBJ2-3, with D possibly being TRBD2 (5 bases). The germline V gene encodes CDR1 MRHNA and CDR2 SNTAGT. The CDR3 sequence is 17 residues long. V dropped 0 bases and J dropped 2 bases, with 15 bases sitting between them. The CDR3, as DNA: TGTGCCAGCAGTGACTCCAGTACTGGGAGACCCACAGATACGCAGTATTTT. Its translation is CASSDSSTGRPTDTQYF.

The V call is TRBV13, the J call TRBJ2-5; 11 bases align to TRBD1. The CDR3 has 16 amino acids. Trimming removed 5 bases from V and 1 base from J; junction bases left unmatched: 6. From germline, CDR1 is PRHDT and CDR2 FYEKMQ (reference sequence). CDR3 amino acids: CASSPTGTGGQETQYF. In DNA, the CDR3 is TGTGCCAGCAGCCCTACCGGGACAGGGGGCCAAGAGACCCAGTACTTC.

The J gene is TRBJ1-1, the V gene TRBV19, with a tentative D call TRBD1 (6 bases). V was clipped by 3 bases and J by 7 bases, with 9 bases between them. Germline V gene sequence: CDR1 LNHDA, CDR2 SQIVND (reference sequence). The CDR3 length is 12 residues. CDR3 bases: TGTGCCAGTAGTATGGGAGGGGGTGAAGCTTTCTTT. Translating gives CASSMGGGEAFF. The full variable domain, in which reference TRBV19 and TRBJ1-1 provide the parts outside the CDR3, is DGGITQSPKYLFRKEGQNVTLSCEQNLNHDAMYWYRQDPGQGLRLIYYSQIVNDFQKGDIAEGYSVSREKKESFPLTVTSAQKNPTAFYLCASSMGGGEAFFGQGTRLTVV.

CDR3 nucleotide sequence: TGTGCCAGCAGCCCGGTAGTCTCCGGGGAGCTGTTTTTT. Protein sequence: CASSPVVSGELFF. This sequence joins TRBV7-9 and TRBJ2-2; D uncertain. Trimming pared 5 bases from V and 6 bases from J, leaving 10 bases between. This CDR3 region has 13 residues. Germline CDR1 reads SEHNR; CDR2 reads FQNEAQ (reference sequence).

The V gene is TRBV19, the J gene TRBJ2-2; 8 bases match TRBD2. This CDR3 comprises 16 residues. Trimming at V came to 3 bases and at J to 3 bases, leaving 6 bases not matched to a gene. Germline V CDR1 and CDR2: LNHDA, SQIVND (reference sequence). In DNA, the CDR3 is TGTGCCAGTAGTATTTATGGTAGCGGGGACACCGGGGAGCTGTTTTTT. Amino acid sequence: CASSIYGSGDTGELFF.

The chain links TRBV7-2 to TRBJ2-3, with 8 bases identical to TRBD1. The CDR3 runs 17 residues. J lost 1 base, V lost 2 bases, and 8 bases had no gene match. Germline V gene lookup returns CDR1 SGHTA and CDR2 FQGNSA. The CDR3 region has the DNA TGTGCCAGCAGCTTAACCCGGACAGGGAAGGGCACAGATACGCAGTATTTT. Translated, it gives CASSLTRTGKGTDTQYF.

The chain employs TRBV7-3 and TRBJ2-1; TRBD2 agrees at 9 bases. Germline assignment: CDR1 SGHTA and CDR2 FQGTGA. V was pared by 6 bases and J by 4 bases, with 7 bases of the junction left unmatched. The CDR3 totals 15 residues. This chain's CDR3 is CASSQGLALYNEQFF. The CDR3 DNA sequence: TGTGCCAGCAGTCAGGGACTAGCCCTTTACAATGAGCAGTTCTTC.

The chain recombines TRBV5-1 with TRBJ1-1; 12 bases are a match to TRBD1. Germline V CDR1 and CDR2: SGHRS, YFSETQ. The ends lost 5 bases at V and 4 bases at J; junction bases unmatched: 9. This CDR3 spans 16 amino acids. CDR3 DNA sequence: TGCGCCAGCAGACAGGGGACAGGGGGCCGGGTCACTGAAGCTTTCTTT. The encoded protein is CASRQGTGGRVTEAFF.

The chain couples TRBV29-1 to TRBJ1-1; no firm D call. CDR1 is SQVTM and CDR2 is ANQGSEA in the germline V gene. Trimming cost V 0 bases and J 0 bases, with 17 bases left between them. There are 17 residues in the CDR3. CDR3 DNA sequence: TGCAGCGTTGAAGATTTGCACCGATTGAGCATGAACACTGAAGCTTTCTTT. This codes for CSVEDLHRLSMNTEAFF.

The chain combines TRBV15 with TRBJ1-5; D gene uncertain. Deletions cut 5 bases from V and 0 bases from J, with 11 bases between. Germline V CDR1 and CDR2: LNHNV, YYDKDF (reference sequence). The CDR3 has 15 residues. In DNA, the CDR3 is TGTGCCACCAGCTTCGCGCAGGATAGCAATCAGCCCCAGCATTTT. This translates into CATSFAQDSNQPQHF.

This chain links TRBV5-1 with TRBJ2-7, with 8 bases fitting TRBD2. Per the germline V gene, CDR1 is SGHRS and CDR2 is YFSETQ. Losses at the gene ends were 7 bases for V and 2 bases for J; bases not matched to a gene: 11. This CDR3 comprises 15 residues. This CDR3 is CASRLRGGGPYEQYF. The CDR3 DNA reads TGCGCCAGCCGTCTTCGGGGGGGTGGGCCCTACGAGCAGTACTTC. The whole variable domain, remainder taken from reference TRBV5-1 and TRBJ2-7, is KAGVTQTPRYLIKTRGQQVTLSCSPISGHRSVSWYQQTPGQGLQFLFEYFSETQRNKGNFPGRFSGRQFSNSRSEMNVSTLELGDSALYLCASRLRGGGPYEQYFGPGTRLTVT.

This chain uses TRBV29-1 with TRBJ1-2, with TRBD1 matching over 9 bases. This CDR3 is 14 amino acids long. Germline V lookup: CDR1 SQVTM, CDR2 ANQGSEA. Trimming at V came to 4 bases and at J to 4 bases, leaving 7 bases not matched to a gene. The CDR3 loop reads CSVGPGQGRYGYTF. In DNA, the CDR3 is TGCAGCGTTGGCCCCGGACAGGGGCGCTATGGCTACACCTTC.

The CDR3 sequence is CASSPLASGTYTDTQYF. The CDR3 nucleotides read TGTGCCAGCAGTCCCCTCGCTAGCGGGACTTACACAGATACGCAGTATTTT. The V and J genes are TRBV2 and TRBJ2-3; 9 bases agree with TRBD2. After removal of 5 bases from V and 2 bases from J, the junction contained 11 bases not matched to a gene. The CDR3 spans 17 residues. Germline loops: CDR1 SNHLY, CDR2 FYNNEI.

The chain employs TRBV7-3 and TRBJ2-1; 8 nucleotides line up with TRBD1. The germline CDR1 and CDR2 sequences are SGHTA and FQGTGA. The CDR3 totals 15 residues. V lost 5 bases, J lost 6 bases, and 9 bases stayed unmatched. This chain's CDR3 is CASSDRDRQFNEQFF. The CDR3 DNA follows: TGTGCCAGCAGCGACCGGGACAGGCAGTTCAATGAGCAGTTCTTC. Variable domain in full (rest from reference TRBV7-3 and TRBJ2-1): GAGVSQTPSNKVTEKGKYVELRCDPISGHTALYWYRQSLGQGPEFLIYFQGTGAADDSGLPNDRFFAVRPEGSVSTLKIQRTERGDSAVYLCASSDRDRQFNEQFFGPGTRLTVL.

This rearrangement joins TRBV29-1 to TRBJ1-2; TRBD1 aligns across 10 bases. CDR3 length: 14 amino acids. Trimming removed 0 bases from V and 4 bases from J; junction bases left unmatched: 2. In germline, CDR1 is SQVTM, CDR2 ANQGSEA. The CDR3 loop is CSVEERTGGYGYTF. The CDR3 region has the DNA TGCAGCGTTGAAGAAAGGACAGGGGGCTATGGCTACACCTTC.

This clone was seen just once. CDR3 in DNA: TGTGCCAGCAGTGAATTTAAAATCACAGGGAGTAATGAAAAACTGTTTTTT. This encodes CASSEFKITGSNEKLFF. This chain links TRBV6-1 with TRBJ1-4, with a possible D match to TRBD1 (6 bases). This CDR3 has 17 residues. In germline, CDR1 is MNHNS, CDR2 SASEGT. The ends were cut back, 2 bases at V and 4 bases at J, with 17 bases in the middle.

A single count supports this clone. This rearrangement joins TRBV18 to TRBJ2-1, with a tentative D call TRBD2 (5 bases). This CDR3 region has 13 residues. Germline CDR1 and CDR2: KGHSH and LQKENI. Trimming left V 6 bases short and J 4 bases short, with 10 bases between. For the CDR3, the DNA is TGTGCCAGCTCGTTCGGACTGTACAATGAGCAGTTCTTC. Translated: CASSFGLYNEQFF.

The chain combines TRBV27 with TRBJ1-1; possibly TRBD1 for D (5 bases). V lost 7 bases to trimming and J lost 1 base, with 16 bases between them. Germline CDR1 MNHEY, CDR2 SMNVEV (reference sequence). The CDR3 sequence is 15 residues long. The CDR3 DNA sequence: TGTGCCAGCATAGCTAACGGACACCCGAACACTGAAGCTTTCTTT. This codes for CASIANGHPNTEAFF.